This T cell receptor beta chain is from a study of blood T cell repertoires in COVID-19. About the study: The United States, Italy and Spain were the sources of the acute and convalescent COVID-19 samples. Sources were T cells, B-cell-depleted T cells, or PBMCs; the material itself was cDNA or gDNA.

This clone was seen more than once but under ten times. The CDR3 runs to 16 residues. From germline, CDR1 is SGDLS and CDR2 YYNGEE. The V segment lost 4 bases and the J segment 2 bases; nucleotides outside the gene matches: 5. As originally analysed: Reference gene primer amplification gave nucleated cell count estimates. Measured with immunoSEQ multiplex PCR; TCRdb has only the in-frame clones, and not every one. From that table come the V and J calls and clone size; the DNA was used to work out D and trimming. The sample consists of approximately 240,000 clones, approximately 83% of them appearing once.

The specimen was peripheral blood. The genes are TRBV9 and TRBJ2-3; 12 bases fit TRBD2. The origin of this receptor is a woman under 40 who had recovered from COVID-19. For the CDR3, the DNA is TGTGCCAGCAGCCCCGGACTAGCGGGGCACACAGATACGCAGTATTTT. Translation: CASSPGLAGHTDTQYF. The variable domain in full, with the rest retrieved from reference TRBV9 and TRBJ2-3, is DSGVTQTPKHLITATGQRVTLRCSPRSGDLSVYWYQQSLDQGLQFLIQYYNGEERAKGNILERFSAQQFPDLHSELNLSSLELGDSALYFCASSPGLAGHTDTQYFGPGTRLTVL.